The rows below give T cell receptor beta chains drawn from one sample of a study of Graves' ophthalmopathy and Graves' hyperthyroidism. TCRdb passed the multiplex PCR reads through MiXCR, listing each CDR3 protein once. The table has over a million distinct CDR3 sequences, about 35% seen once. The sequencing input was peripheral blood or thyroid tissue (not recorded which). These receptor sequences come from an adult man with Graves' hyperthyroidism. Each CDR3 is given with its conserved first and last residue. A D gene is named only where the DNA matches it firmly. Where a row states a size, it is once, few, many or the class of an expanded clone; other rows omit it.

TRBJ2-7	many	TRBV20-1	TRBD2	CSAILAGGPEQYF	TGCAGTGCTATCCTAGCGGGAGGGCCCGAGCAGTACTTC
TRBJ1-1	NA	TRBV11-2	NA	CASSSPGRGSPQAFF	TGTGCCAGCAGCTCCCCCGGGAGGGGTTCCCCGCAGGCTTTCTTT
TRBJ1-1	many	TRBV29-1	NA	CSVIGDTEAFF	TGCAGCGTTATTGGGGACACTGAAGCTTTCTTT
TRBJ1-2	NA	TRBV4-3	NA	CASSQGAATNYGYTF	TGCGCCAGCAGCCAAGGGGCGGCTACTAACTATGGCTACACCTTC
TRBJ1-6	few	TRBV18	NA	CASSLAGEGPLHF	TGTGCCAGCTCACTAGCTGGGGAAGGACCCCTCCACTTT
TRBJ1-5	many	TRBV10-2	TRBD1	CASRYGTDSNQPQHF	TGCGCCAGCAGATACGGGACAGATAGCAATCAGCCCCAGCATTTT
TRBJ1-2	NA	TRBV10-3	TRBD1	CASSTGTGTGHYGYTF	TGTGCCAGCAGTACTGGTACCGGGACAGGACACTATGGCTACACCTTC
TRBJ1-2	few	TRBV7-8	NA	CASLPGSAYGYTF	TGTGCCAGCCTGCCAGGGAGCGCCTATGGCTACACCTTC
TRBJ1-1	many	TRBV11-2	TRBD1	CASSLVQGITEAFF	TGTGCCAGCAGCTTGGTACAGGGGATCACTGAAGCTTTCTTT
TRBJ1-1	NA	TRBV25-1	NA	CASSGAGGVEAFF	TGTGCCAGCTCAGGTGCGGGAGGGGTTGAAGCTTTCTTT
TRBJ2-7	NA	TRBV5-6	NA	CASTGARRYEQYF	TGTGCCAGCACCGGGGCTAGACGTTACGAGCAGTACTTC
TRBJ1-6	NA	TRBV20-1	NA	CRVGGDYNSPLHF	TGCAGAGTGGGCGGAGATTATAATTCACCCCTCCACTTT
TRBJ2-5	NA	TRBV11-1	NA	CASSLPQGGGETQYF	TGTGCCAGCAGCTTACCGCAGGGGGGAGGTGAGACCCAGTACTTC
TRBJ1-2	few	TRBV12-3/TRBV12-4	NA	CASRASRGRSLYGYTF	TGTGCCAGCAGGGCGTCCCGGGGCAGGTCCCTCTATGGCTACACCTTC
TRBJ1-1	many	TRBV6-6	NA	CASTTWGNEAFF	TGTGCCAGCACCACCTGGGGGAATGAAGCTTTCTTT
TRBJ2-5	NA	TRBV10-3	NA	CAISDPWETQYF	TGTGCCATCAGCGACCCATGGGAGACCCAGTACTTC
TRBJ1-6	NA	TRBV3-1	NA	CASSLKGSVGNSPLHF	TGTGCCAGCAGCCTTAAGGGTTCCGTCGGGAATTCACCCCTCCACTTT
TRBJ1-4	once	TRBV7-9	TRBD1	CASRRGTDVYEKLFF	TGTGCCAGCAGACGTGGGACAGACGTCTATGAAAAACTGTTTTTT
TRBJ1-2	many	TRBV7-6	NA	CASSPGGGYYGYTF	TGTGCCAGCAGCCCCGGGGGAGGTTACTATGGCTACACCTTC
TRBJ2-7	NA	TRBV29-1	TRBD1	CAGTGYYNEQYF	TGCGCAGGGACAGGGTACTACAATGAGCAGTACTTC
TRBJ1-2	many	TRBV6-2/TRBV6-3	NA	CASTPGRQKANYGYTF	TGTGCCAGCACCCCTGGGCGGCAGAAGGCTAACTATGGCTACACCTTC
TRBJ2-5	NA	TRBV6-5	TRBD1	CASTPDRDQETQYF	TGTGCCAGCACCCCAGACAGGGACCAAGAGACCCAGTACTTC
TRBJ1-4	few	TRBV11-2	NA	CASSLLIWGRGEKLFF	TGTGCCAGCAGCCTACTTATTTGGGGACGGGGAGAAAAACTGTTTTTT
TRBJ1-4	once	TRBV7-9	NA	CASSFPSRDGEKLFF	TGTGCCAGCAGCTTCCCGAGCAGGGACGGTGAAAAACTGTTTTTT
TRBJ2-7	many	TRBV12-3/TRBV12-4	NA	CASSITGMGPYEQYF	TGTGCCAGCAGTATTACAGGGATGGGACCCTACGAGCAGTACTTC
TRBJ2-5	many	TRBV9	NA	CASSVGGAQYF	TGTGCCAGCAGCGTAGGTGGGGCCCAGTACTTC
TRBJ1-6	NA	TRBV6-6	TRBD1	CAISASSGGGGESPLHF	TGTGCCATCAGTGCATCTAGCGGGGGAGGGGGCGAATCACCCCTCCACTTT
TRBJ2-7	NA	TRBV10-3	TRBD1	CAIRGRDSTYEQYF	TGTGCCATCAGAGGACGGGACAGCACCTACGAGCAGTACTTC